This T cell receptor beta chain was captured by sequencing in a study of blood T cell repertoires in COVID-19. The ends were cut back, 5 bases at V and 5 bases at J, with 16 bases in the middle. Germline V gives CDR1 SEHNR, CDR2 FQNEAQ (reference sequence). The CDR3 is made up of 15 amino acids. The study drew participants aged about 18 to 89 years from under 30 US areas. In the original analysis: By means of reference gene primer amplification, nucleated cell counts were estimated. Produced via immunoSEQ multiplex PCR; TCRdb's table is partial and in-frame only. V, J and clone size are those of that table, while D and trimming were read from the DNA. The sample holds 250,000 or so clones, about 80% seen once.

Sequenced input: PBMCs or T cells enriched from blood (not recorded which). The sequence was obtained from a middle-aged woman who had been exposed to COVID-19. The V call is TRBV7-9, the J call TRBJ1-5, with D tentatively TRBD1 (6 bases). The CDR3 nucleotides read TGTGCCAGCAGCCCTTCCGGGACATTTTATCAGCCCCAGCATTTT. Encoded protein: CASSPSGTFYQPQHF.